This TCR beta chain was observed in a study of shared clonotypes between healthy human individuals. The overall study: Each donor had three CD4 naive, three CD4 memory, two CD8 naive and one CD8 memory plate. Overall study findings and caveats: The small donor group covered limited genetic and exposure diversity. Only blood was sampled, and tissue TCR repertoires likely differ from blood ones.

Assay used: immunoSEQ multiplex PCR; TCRdb lists only in-frame clones, some missing. This sample has around 2,000,000 clones, with about 92% found just once. As regards this clone: What it recognizes is unknown.

Only CD45RO-negative cells positively selected for CCR7 counted as naive CD8 cells, so terminally differentiated effector memory CD45RA+ cells were excluded. The CDR3 has 18 residues. V shed 2 bases and J shed 1 base, with 18 bases lying between them. The receptor was derived from a man aged 18 to 30 in good health. Some clones in this sample may be carry-over from other donors' samples. The specimen sequenced was naive CD8+ T cells from PBMCs. The chain is built from TRBV5-3 and TRBJ2-2; TRBD1 might be the D (7 bases). TRBV5-3 is treated as an ORF (open reading frame) with a function not yet certain. The DNA for the CDR3 is TGTGCCAGAAGCTTACACCACAGGGGAGGAAGGAACACCGGGGAGCTGTTTTTT. This codes for CARSLHHRGGRNTGELFF.